A selection of T cell receptor beta chains follows, all from one sample in a study of T cells in tuberculosis. The assay was immunoSEQ multiplex PCR, and TCRdb's table has in-frame clones only and misses some. The sample contains about 34,000 clones, 90% to 95% of which appear only once. The sample consisted of PBMCs, taken at tuberculosis diagnosis. All receptors derive from an adult with tuberculosis. CDR3s include the opening cysteine and the closing phenylalanine or tryptophan. A D gene is named only where the DNA matches it firmly. Size is omitted from some rows. Given values are once, few, many or a class for expanded clones.

CDR3 length,clone size,J gene,D gene,V gene,CDR3 DNA,CDR3 protein
16,NA,TRBJ2-2,TRBD1,TRBV5-1,TGCGCCAGCAGCTTGGGACAGGGGATTCCCGCCGGGGAGCTGTTTTTT,CASSLGQGIPAGELFF
15,NA,TRBJ1-2,NA,TRBV5-1,TGCGCCAGCAGCTTGGTTGGGGGGTTGGACTATGGCTACACCTTC,CASSLVGGLDYGYTF
14,NA,TRBJ1-4,NA,TRBV18,TGTGCCAGCTCACCTCAACAGTGGAATGAAAAACTGTTTTTT,CASSPQQWNEKLFF
11,NA,TRBJ1-1,NA,TRBV19,TGTGCCAGTAAGGGGGGGACTGAAGCTTTCTTT,CASKGGTEAFF
13,NA,TRBJ2-3,NA,TRBV6-5,TGTGCCACCTGGGGCTGGCCGGGTTTCAAGCAGTATTTT,CATWGWPGFKQYF
16,NA,TRBJ1-1,NA,TRBV19,TGTGCCAGTAGTAAAAACCAACAGGGAAGGGGGACTGAAGCTTTCTTT,CASSKNQQGRGTEAFF
17,NA,TRBJ1-2,TRBD1,TRBV28,TGTGCCAGCAGGGTGACCGGGACAGGGGGCGCTAACTATGGCTACACCTTC,CASRVTGTGGANYGYTF
15,NA,TRBJ2-3,TRBD2,TRBV7-3,TGTGCCAGCAGCTTTCGGTCCGGGGGGGTAGATACGCAGTATTTT,CASSFRSGGVDTQYF
16,NA,TRBJ2-3,TRBD2,TRBV4-1,TGCGCCAGCAGCCAGTCCTTAGCGGGGAGCACAGATACGCAGTATTTT,CASSQSLAGSTDTQYF
13,NA,TRBJ2-1,TRBD2,TRBV13,TGTGCCAGCAGCCTCGGGACTAGAAATGAGCAGTTCTTC,CASSLGTRNEQFF
22,once,TRBJ2-2,NA,TRBV12-2,TGTGCAAGTCGCTTAGGGCCAGGACAGGGGACGACCGGCCCCTTGAACACCGGGGAGCTGTTTTTT,CASRLGPGQGTTGPLNTGELFF
16,NA,TRBJ1-1,NA,TRBV14,TGTGCCAGCAGCAAAATTTCCCCTGGCAGGAACACTGAAGCTTTCTTT,CASSKISPGRNTEAFF
13,few,TRBJ1-2,NA,TRBV5-1,TGCGCCAGCAGCTTGTCAGGGGTGCAAGGCTACACCTTC,CASSLSGVQGYTF
15,NA,TRBJ2-1,TRBD1,TRBV2,TGTGCCAGCACCTCTCAGGGGGCTTCCTACAATGAGCAGTTCTTC,CASTSQGASYNEQFF
14,NA,TRBJ2-1,TRBD2,TRBV9,TGTGCCAGCAGCGTAAGCGGGGGATACAATGAGCAGTTCTTC,CASSVSGGYNEQFF
15,NA,TRBJ1-1,NA,TRBV11-2,TGTGCCAGCAGCTTCTACCCAGGGGAGGGCACTGAAGCTTTCTTT,CASSFYPGEGTEAFF
15,NA,TRBJ1-4,NA,TRBV14,TGTGCCAGCAGCCCAATCGGGGGGCATGGGGAAAAACTGTTTTTT,CASSPIGGHGEKLFF
19,NA,TRBJ2-1,TRBD2,TRBV15,TGTGCCACCAGCAGAGATTCGGTTGTAGCGGGACAATCTTACAATGAGCAGTTCTTC,CATSRDSVVAGQSYNEQFF
15,NA,TRBJ2-1,TRBD2,TRBV2,TGTGCCAGCAGTGCTGGGACTAGCGGGAACAATGAGCAGTTCTTC,CASSAGTSGNNEQFF
17,NA,TRBJ1-1,TRBD1,TRBV14,TGTGCCAGCAGCCAAGAAACGGGCAGGGGGCGCCGCACTGAAGCTTTCTTT,CASSQETGRGRRTEAFF
13,NA,TRBJ2-1,NA,TRBV19,TGTGCCAGTAGTATGAGGATATACAATGAGCAGTTCTTC,CASSMRIYNEQFF
16,NA,TRBJ2-3,TRBD2,TRBV4-2,TGTGCCAGCAGCGAAGGACTAGCGGAATACACAGATACGCAGTATTTT,CASSEGLAEYTDTQYF
15,NA,TRBJ2-7,TRBD2,TRBV4-2,TGTGCCAGCAGCCAAGAATGGCGGGGGGCCTACGAGCAGTACTTC,CASSQEWRGAYEQYF
15,NA,TRBJ1-3,NA,TRBV18,TGTGCCAGCTCACCACCTTCCCAATCTGGAAACACCATATATTTT,CASSPPSQSGNTIYF
16,once,TRBJ1-5,TRBD1,TRBV7-8,TGTGCCAGCAGCTTAGGACAGGGGAGAGTCAATCAGCCCCAGCATTTT,CASSLGQGRVNQPQHF
14,NA,TRBJ1-5,NA,TRBV19,TGTGCCAGCGCTCTAAGGGACAAAGAGAAGCCCCAGCATTTT,CASALRDKEKPQHF
12,NA,TRBJ1-2,NA,TRBV19,TGTGCCAGTAGTATCGCAGGGCCCGGCTACACCTTC,CASSIAGPGYTF
14,NA,TRBJ2-1,TRBD2,TRBV29-1,TGCAGCGCTGGGACTAGCGGGAGGGCCGATGAGCAGTTCTTC,CSAGTSGRADEQFF
16,NA,TRBJ2-1,NA,TRBV5-4,TGTGCCAGCAGCTTGGCGGGGACACGCGCCTACAATGAGCAGTTCTTC,CASSLAGTRAYNEQFF
12,NA,TRBJ1-2,TRBD1,TRBV29-1,TGCAGCGTTGGCTCAGGGGGTTATGGCTACACCTTC,CSVGSGGYGYTF
14,NA,TRBJ2-2,NA,TRBV5-8,TGTGCCAGCAGCTTGGGATGGGAGAACGGGGAGCTGTTTTTT,CASSLGWENGELFF